The 29 T cell receptor beta chains given below trace back to one sample, sequenced in a study of T cell responses to AZD1222 COVID-19 vaccine. The data were produced by immunoSEQ multiplex PCR, yet TCRdb's version contains in-frame clones alone and is incomplete. The sample comprises roughly 100,000 clones, approximately 91% of which are singletons, and 18% rests with the top ten. The material sequenced was peripheral blood, taken on day 0 of AZD1222 vaccination. These TCRs come from an adult in good health.

The genes are TRBV6-1 and TRBJ2-7; 7 bases align to TRBD1. The CDR3 is 14 residues long. Germline assignment: CDR1 MNHNS and CDR2 SASEGT. V gave up 2 bases and J gave up 2 bases; unmatched junction bases: 3. CDR3 protein: CASSEFGQAYEQYF. CDR3 nucleotide sequence: TGTGCCAGCAGTGAATTCGGACAGGCCTACGAGCAGTACTTC.

The rearrangement joins TRBV25-1 to TRBJ1-2; D is ambiguous. The CDR3 is 13 residues long. V was clipped by 3 bases and J by 2 bases, with 7 bases between them. The germline CDR1 and CDR2 sequences are MGHDK and SYGVNS. In DNA, the CDR3 is TGTGCCAGCAGTGATCCATTGAACTATGGCTACACCTTC. Encoded protein: CASSDPLNYGYTF.

This chain links TRBV30 with TRBJ1-2; 7 bases match TRBD1. CDR1 GTSNPN and CDR2 SVGIG come from the germline V gene (reference sequence). J gave up 4 bases and V 4 bases, and 6 bases lay outside the gene matches. The CDR3 consists of 13 residues. Here the CDR3 DNA reads TGTGCCTGGAAACAGGGGTCGGGCTATGGCTACACCTTC. Amino acid sequence: CAWKQGSGYGYTF. The variable domain in full, completed from reference TRBV30 and TRBJ1-2, reads SQTIHQWPATLVQPVGSPLSLECTVEGTSNPNLYWYRQAAGRGLQLLFYSVGIGQISSEVPQNLSASRPQDRQFILSSKKLLLSDSGFYLCAWKQGSGYGYTFGSGTRLTVV.

The chain joins TRBV12-3 or TRBV12-4 to TRBJ2-1; possible D gene TRBD1, 6 bases. The ends were cut back, 4 bases at V and 5 bases at J, with 9 bases in the middle. The CDR3 extends over 13 amino acids. CDR3 coding DNA: TGTGCCAGCAGTTATAGGACAGACAATGAGCAGTTCTTC. Translated: CASSYRTDNEQFF.

This chain joins TRBV21-1 and TRBJ1-2. TRBV21-1 is shown as a pseudogene. This CDR3 has 11 amino acids. DNA of the CDR3: TGTGCCAGCAAGGCCGCCTCCGGCTACACCTTC. Protein sequence: CASKAASGYTF.

The V call is TRBV9, the J call TRBJ2-3; possible D gene TRBD1, 5 bases. The CDR3 totals 17 residues. Germline V lookup: CDR1 SGDLS, CDR2 YYNGEE. Trimming left V 0 bases short and J 0 bases short, with 14 bases between. The CDR3 is CASSVGAGRDSTDTQYF. CDR3 nucleotides: TGTGCCAGCAGCGTAGGAGCTGGCAGGGATAGCACAGATACGCAGTATTTT. Variable domain in full (rest from reference TRBV9 and TRBJ2-3): DSGVTQTPKHLITATGQRVTLRCSPRSGDLSVYWYQQSLDQGLQFLIQYYNGEERAKGNILERFSAQQFPDLHSELNLSSLELGDSALYFCASSVGAGRDSTDTQYFGPGTRLTVL.

The V and J genes are TRBV6-5 and TRBJ2-7, with D perhaps TRBD1 (6 bases). The V gene's germline CDR1 is MNHEY and CDR2 SVGAGI. The V and J ends lost 8 bases and 2 bases respectively, with 19 bases between them. The CDR3 has 15 amino acids. In DNA, the CDR3 is TGTGCCAGCGATGGAAAGTCTCAGGGGACCTACGAGCAGTACTTC. Its translation is CASDGKSQGTYEQYF.

The J gene is TRBJ1-2, the V gene TRBV5-4, with D uncertain. V was trimmed by 1 base and J by 8 bases, leaving 18 bases between them. Per germline, CDR1 SGHNT and CDR2 YYREEE (reference sequence). The CDR3 totals 15 residues. The CDR3 coding sequence is TGTGCCAGCAGCTTGTTCCCCCCGGGGATTTGGGGCTACACCTTC. As protein: CASSLFPPGIWGYTF.

The chain joins TRBV21-1 to TRBJ1-2. TRBV21-1 is a pseudogene. The CDR3 spans 12 residues. The CDR3 region is CASSKAGDGYTF. DNA of the CDR3: TGTGCCAGCAGCAAAGCGGGTGATGGCTACACCTTC.

In its sample, this clone was seen a few times. V and J are TRBV2 and TRBJ1-4; D not resolved. Germline V gene sequence: CDR1 SNHLY, CDR2 FYNNEI. Trimming cost V 1 base and J 10 bases, with 7 bases left between them. The CDR3 is made up of 12 amino acids. CDR3 nucleotide sequence: TGTGCCAGCAGTGAAGTCGGCCGAAAACTGTTTTTT. This translates into CASSEVGRKLFF.

This chain links TRBV18 with TRBJ2-1, with 8 bases fitting TRBD2. The junction had 14 bases not matched to a gene; V was cut back by 6 bases and J by 7 bases. The CDR3 is 16 residues long. Germline CDR1 KGHSH, CDR2 LQKENI. CDR3: CASSPGLVAGRNEQFF. CDR3 DNA sequence: TGTGCCAGCTCCCCAGGATTGGTAGCGGGGCGGAATGAGCAGTTCTTC.

The chain is built from TRBV3-1 (or the pseudogene TRBV3-2) and TRBJ1-6; 9 nucleotides agree with TRBD1. Germline lookup yields CDR1 LGHDT and CDR2 YNNKEL (reference sequence). This CDR3 has 15 residues. The trim removed 5 bases at V and 7 bases at J, leaving 6 bases unmatched. The CDR3 DNA follows: TGTGCCAGCAGCTATTCGGACAGGGGCAATTCACCCCTCCACTTT. It specifies CASSYSDRGNSPLHF.

This clone was seen more than once but under ten times. CDR3 DNA: TGTGCCAGCAGCCCCACGGGGGACAGGGGGCTGGAGGGCTACACCTTC. Translation: CASSPTGDRGLEGYTF. The chain employs TRBV7-3 and TRBJ1-2; 12 nucleotides align to TRBD1. The CDR3 contains 16 residues. V lost 5 bases to trimming and J lost 8 bases; unmatched junction nucleotides: 12. Germline V gives CDR1 SGHTA, CDR2 FQGTGA.

The rearrangement links TRBV5-5 to TRBJ1-4, with no clear D. This CDR3 is 16 amino acids long. Germline V gene sequence: CDR1 SGHKS, CDR2 YYEKEE (reference sequence). Trimming took 0 bases from V and 0 from J, leaving 9 bases between them. CDR3 residues: CASSLVLVSTNEKLFF. The CDR3 DNA sequence: TGTGCCAGCAGCTTGGTTTTGGTTTCAACTAATGAAAAACTGTTTTTT.

This clone was observed a handful of times. The chain is built from TRBV6-4 and TRBJ1-2; D ambiguous. Germline CDR1 reads MRHNA; CDR2 reads SNTAGT. V was clipped by 6 bases and J by 8 bases, with 19 bases between them. This CDR3 has 14 amino acids. The CDR3 bases are TGTGCCAGCAGCCCCCAGGCCGGGGTAGGAGGCTACACCTTC. Translating gives CASSPQAGVGGYTF.

The chain is built from TRBV6-5 and TRBJ1-1; 7 bases match TRBD1. The CDR3 is made up of 16 amino acids. The germline V gene has CDR1 MNHEY and CDR2 SVGAGI. J lost 1 base, V lost 2 bases, and 7 bases had no gene match. The CDR3 nucleotides are TGTGCCAGCAGTTACCTTTTGGGACAGCGGAACACTGAAGCTTTCTTT. Protein product: CASSYLLGQRNTEAFF.

This chain uses TRBV19 with TRBJ1-2; tentatively, D is TRBD1 (5 bases). Germline CDR1 is LNHDA and CDR2 is SQIVND (reference sequence). The CDR3 has 16 amino acids. Trimming took 4 bases from V and 0 from J, leaving 15 bases between them. The CDR3 spells CASSTAPRTPNYGYTF. Here the CDR3 DNA reads TGTGCCAGTAGTACCGCACCCAGGACACCTAACTATGGCTACACCTTC.

The V gene is TRBV5-1, the J gene TRBJ1-2, with 7 nucleotides matching TRBD1. CDR1 and CDR2 from the germline V gene are SGHRS and YFSETQ. V dropped 2 bases and J dropped 4; count of bases not matched to a gene: 11. The CDR3 loop spans 16 amino acids. CDR3 amino acids: CASSFTRQGDGYGYTF. The CDR3 nucleotides read TGCGCCAGCAGCTTTACCCGACAGGGCGACGGCTATGGCTACACCTTC.

This chain uses TRBV11-2 with TRBJ2-7; 12 nucleotides match TRBD1. Germline lookup yields CDR1 SGHAT and CDR2 FQNNGV. The V gene end was trimmed by 4 bases and the J gene end by 3 bases; junction bases not matched to a gene: 4. The CDR3 covers 15 residues. The CDR3 DNA follows: TGTGCCAGCAGCTGGGGGACAGGGGGCCACTACGAGCAGTACTTC. Translation gives CASSWGTGGHYEQYF.

This chain uses TRBV5-4 with TRBJ1-6; D is unclear. CDR3 length equals 12 residues. Germline V gene sequence: CDR1 SGHNT, CDR2 YYREEE (reference sequence). Trimming removed 4 bases at V and 7 bases at J, with 6 bases between. CDR3 nucleotides: TGTGCCAGCAGCCCATTCAATTCACCCCTCCACTTT. It yields the protein CASSPFNSPLHF.

CDR3 region: CASTTSGRAFYGYTF. CDR3 nucleotides: TGTGCCAGCACCACCTCGGGCAGAGCCTTCTATGGCTACACCTTC. This chain connects TRBV7-9 to TRBJ1-2; D is unresolved. The germline gives CDR1 SEHNR, CDR2 FQNEAQ (reference sequence). The CDR3 contains 15 residues. V was pared by 7 bases and J by 4 bases, with 19 bases between.

The gene calls are TRBV7-8 and TRBJ1-1; a weak D match, TRBD1 (5 bases). The CDR3 sequence is 14 residues long. V lost 5 bases to trimming and J lost 0 bases, with 10 bases between them. Germline assignment: CDR1 SGHVS and CDR2 FQNEAQ. The CDR3 sequence is CASSLTDMNTEAFF. The CDR3 DNA is TGTGCCAGCAGCCTGACGGACATGAACACTGAAGCTTTCTTT.

This rearrangement joins TRBV11-2 to TRBJ1-1; D is perhaps TRBD1 (6 bases). Germline values: CDR1 SGHAT, CDR2 FQNNGV. Trimming cost V 1 base and J 10 bases, with 19 bases left between them. This CDR3 is 15 amino acids long. The CDR3 bases are TGTGCCAGCAGCTTAGTCCAGGGGCCCCGGATAGGAGCTTTCTTT. Translating gives CASSLVQGPRIGAFF.

The V call is TRBV7-6, the J call TRBJ2-3; D call uncertain. CDR3 length: 14 residues. Trimming stripped 2 bases from V and 6 bases from J, with 12 bases between. Per the germline V gene, CDR1 is SGHVS and CDR2 is FNYEAQ. CDR3 in DNA: TGTGCCAGCAGCTTAAAGTCCGGGTCCGATACGCAGTATTTT. This translates into CASSLKSGSDTQYF.

V gene TRBV2 combines with J gene TRBJ1-5, with a weak D call TRBD1 (5 bases). There are 16 residues in the CDR3. Germline lookup yields CDR1 SNHLY and CDR2 FYNNEI. The V end lost 4 bases, the J end lost 7 bases, and 20 bases lay between the germline ends. The CDR3: CASSAQGPGGGQPQHF. CDR3 bases: TGTGCCAGCAGTGCTCAGGGACCGGGGGGTGGCCAGCCCCAGCATTTT. The full variable domain, rest sourced from reference TRBV2 and TRBJ1-5, is EPEVTQTPSHQVTQMGQEVILRCVPISNHLYFYWYRQILGQKVEFLVSFYNNEISEKSEIFDDQFSVERPDGSNFTLKIRSTKLEDSAMYFCASSAQGPGGGQPQHFGDGTRLSIL.

The V call is TRBV13, the J call TRBJ2-3; D gene uncertain. The germline V and J ends were trimmed by 8 bases and 1 base, with 10 bases remaining between them. From germline, CDR1 is PRHDT and CDR2 FYEKMQ (reference sequence). The CDR3 is 13 residues long. The CDR3 loop is CASGPRGTDTQYF. The DNA of the CDR3 is TGTGCCAGCGGGCCCCGGGGCACAGATACGCAGTATTTT.

V is TRBV9 and J is TRBJ2-1; the match to TRBD1 covers 7 bases. From germline, CDR1 is SGDLS and CDR2 YYNGEE. With V trimmed by 4 bases and J by 3 bases, 10 bases remained unmatched. This CDR3 has 16 residues. DNA for the CDR3: TGTGCCAGCAGCCCACCCGGGACAGAGGACTACAATGAGCAGTTCTTC. This translates into CASSPPGTEDYNEQFF.

The rearrangement links TRBV5-1 to TRBJ2-1; 11 bases align to TRBD1. V shed 0 bases and J 6 bases; nucleotides not matched to a gene: 5. CDR3 length: 16 amino acids. Germline V gives CDR1 SGHRS, CDR2 YFSETQ. CDR3 sequence (DNA): TGCGCCAGCAGCTTGGTCGGACAGGGGGCCCCCAATGAGCAGTTCTTC. Amino acid sequence: CASSLVGQGAPNEQFF. The full variable domain, with the rest looked up from reference TRBV5-1 and TRBJ2-1, is KAGVTQTPRYLIKTRGQQVTLSCSPISGHRSVSWYQQTPGQGLQFLFEYFSETQRNKGNFPGRFSGRQFSNSRSEMNVSTLELGDSALYLCASSLVGQGAPNEQFFGPGTRLTVL.

CDR3 region: CASSGDRGRSGELFF. In DNA, the CDR3 is TGTGCCAGCAGCGGGGACAGGGGGCGATCCGGGGAGCTGTTTTTT. This chain uses TRBV11-3 with TRBJ2-2; 12 nucleotides agree with TRBD1. The CDR3 is 15 amino acids. The V gene's germline CDR1 is SGHNT and CDR2 YENEEA. V shed 5 bases, J shed 6 bases, and the junction held 4 bases outside the gene matches. Variable domain in full (rest from reference TRBV11-3 and TRBJ2-2): EAGVVQSPRYKIIEKKQPVAFWCNPISGHNTLYWYLQNLGQGPELLIRYENEEAVDDSQLPKDRFSAERLKGVDSTLKIQPAELGDSAVYLCASSGDRGRSGELFFGEGSRLTVL.